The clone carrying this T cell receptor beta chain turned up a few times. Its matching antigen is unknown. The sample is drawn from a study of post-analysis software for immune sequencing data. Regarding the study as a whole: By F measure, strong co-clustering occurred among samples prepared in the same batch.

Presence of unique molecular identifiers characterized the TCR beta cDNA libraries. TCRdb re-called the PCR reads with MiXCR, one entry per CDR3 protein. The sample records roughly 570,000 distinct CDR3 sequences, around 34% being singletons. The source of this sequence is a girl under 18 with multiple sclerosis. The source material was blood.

CDR3 in DNA: TGTGCCAGCAGTGTGGGGACGGGCGAAGCTTTCTTT. This codes for CASSVGTGEAFF. This sequence joins TRBV6-1 and TRBJ1-1; D is perhaps TRBD1 (5 bases). The V end lost 4 bases, the J end lost 8 bases, and 11 bases lay between the germline ends. Germline CDR1 and CDR2: MNHNS and SASEGT. The CDR3 totals 12 residues.